The sample holds many counts of the clone carrying this T cell receptor (beta chain). The CDR3 is 14 amino acids. Trimming cost V 4 bases and J 2 bases, with 11 bases left between them. Germline CDR1 MDHEN, CDR2 SYDVKM. What was amplified from RNA transcripts were TCR beta CDR3 regions. TCR CDR3 regions were first amplified by RT-PCR with HTBI primers. Each CDR3 protein is one row after TCRdb ran MiXCR on the multiplex PCR reads. The sample lists a few hundred thousand distinct CDR3 sequences; about 14% were seen once. This sample stems from a study of T cells in Graves' hyperthyroidism and ophthalmopathy. Study-level background: The authors collected peripheral blood at initial diagnosis, before any treatment.

The clonotype originates from a woman in her thirties with Graves' ophthalmopathy. J is TRBJ2-5 and V is TRBV28; D is ambiguous. Source material: blood. This chain's CDR3 is CASSSVTRQETQYF. The CDR3 region has the DNA TGTGCCAGCAGTTCGGTTACACGGCAAGAGACCCAGTACTTC.